This entry concerns a single TCR beta chain. The sample originates from a study of CD8 T cells in Susac syndrome. RNA amounts of about 0.5 to 1 ug underwent reverse transcription with random hexamers. TCRdb re-called the immunoSEQ multiplex PCR reads through MiXCR, storing one row per CDR3 protein. The sample comprises hundreds of thousands of distinct CDR3 sequences, more than 75% of which are singletons, and 0.11% rests with the top ten. The V segment lost 1 base and the J segment 8 bases; nucleotides outside the gene matches: 9. Per the germline V gene, CDR1 is GTSNPN and CDR2 is SVGIG (reference sequence). The length of the CDR3 is 15 residues.

The sequencing sample was made of CD8+ T cells from PBMCs. The genes are TRBV30 and TRBJ1-5; TRBD1 matches at 9 bases. The sequence was collected from a human donor with multiple sclerosis. CDR3 DNA sequence: TGTGCCTGGAGTGAAGGGACAGGGAATAGGAAGCCCCAGCATTTT. Encoded protein: CAWSEGTGNRKPQHF. The variable domain in full, with the rest retrieved from reference TRBV30 and TRBJ1-5, is SQTIHQWPATLVQPVGSPLSLECTVEGTSNPNLYWYRQAAGRGLQLLFYSVGIGQISSEVPQNLSASRPQDRQFILSSKKLLLSDSGFYLCAWSEGTGNRKPQHFGDGTRLSIL.